These 3 T cell receptor beta chains came from one sample sequenced in a study of T-cell memory formation after mild COVID-19. TCRdb ran MiXCR on the 5' RACE reads and lists one entry per CDR3 protein. This sample carries hundreds of thousands of distinct CDR3 sequences, 20% to 25% of them seen once, and the ten largest clones take around an eighth. Specimen: PBMCs or a T cell subset sorted from them (not recorded which). These receptors all stem from an adult woman who had mild COVID-19 (a few samples of this study predate the infection). Cell type and time point are not known.

The chain employs TRBV15 and TRBJ2-5; 8 bases are shared with TRBD1. The CDR3 runs 13 residues. V was clipped by 6 bases and J by 5 bases; unmatched bases: 5. Germline V gene lookup returns CDR1 LNHNV and CDR2 YYDKDF (reference sequence). The chain's CDR3 is CATSWTGSETQYF. Here the CDR3 DNA reads TGTGCCACCAGTTGGACAGGGAGCGAGACCCAGTACTTC.

CDR3 protein: CASSGTGIHTQYF. Written as DNA, the CDR3 is TGTGCCAGCAGCGGTACAGGGATTCATACGCAGTATTTT. J is TRBJ2-3 and V is TRBV7-9; D possibly corresponds to TRBD1 (6 bases). Germline V gene sequence: CDR1 SEHNR, CDR2 FQNEAQ (reference sequence). V dropped 5 bases and J dropped 7 bases, with 13 bases sitting between them. CDR3 size: 13 residues.

V gene TRBV4-1 combines with J gene TRBJ1-2; D is unresolved. V lost 6 bases and J lost 11, with 13 bases in between. The CDR3 is 11 residues long. From germline, CDR1 is MGHRA and CDR2 YSYEKL. The CDR3 region is CASREEGSYTF. DNA of the CDR3: TGCGCCAGCAGGGAGGAGGGTAGTTACACCTTC.